This T cell receptor (beta chain) is drawn from a study of T cells in Graves' hyperthyroidism and ophthalmopathy. About the research overall: Specimen type is peripheral blood, collected at initial diagnosis prior to any treatment. Study findings and constraints: Most thyroid clonotypes expanded above 0.001 were also detected in blood.

Amplified regions were TCR beta CDR3 sequences from RNA transcripts. An initial round of RT-PCR targeting the TCR CDR3 relied on the HTBI primer set. TCRdb reprocessed the multiplex PCR reads with MiXCR, giving one entry per CDR3 protein. The sample has approximately 370,000 distinct CDR3 sequences, more than 13% seen once; the top ten hold about 31%. Used for diagnoses were clinical symptoms, serum thyroxine and TRAb, thyroid ultrasound and orbital computed tomography. More than 8 ml fresh peripheral blood yielded the PBMCs. This clonotype was seen at least ten times. Its specificity is unknown. Germline CDR1 and CDR2: LGHDT and YNNKEL (reference sequence). The CDR3 length is 15 residues. V dropped 3 bases and J dropped 5; count of bases not matched to a gene: 6.

The sequence was collected from a woman younger than 45 with Graves' hyperthyroidism. The sequencing input was blood. The chain links TRBV3-1 to TRBJ1-1; 10 nucleotides match TRBD1. Here the CDR3 DNA reads TGTGCCAGCAGCCAGGGACAGGGGAGAAAGACTGAAGCTTTCTTT. Protein: CASSQGQGRKTEAFF.